This TCR beta chain emerged from a study of somatic mutations in cytotoxic T cells in rheumatoid arthritis. Study-wide context: A subset of V beta antibody-stained T-cell populations was isolated by flow sorting, reaching nearly 100% purity, and this subset included V beta1+ cells that went on to TCRB sequencing.

Positive magnetic bead selection isolated CD4+ and CD8+ cells, and flow cytometry checked purity. Germline trimming cut 7 bases from V and 0 bases from J; bases unmatched to any gene: 16. This CDR3 contains 18 residues. CDR1 is MDHEN, CDR2 SYDVKM, per germline. The table came from immunoSEQ multiplex PCR; TCRdb's copy has only in-frame clones and leaves some out. The sample holds approximately 12,000 clones; over 70% are singletons and the top ten take 7.5% to 10%. Of note for this clone: As yet, its antigen is unknown.

Study-level findings and limits: Unknown were the antigen targets of the expanded CD8+ clones. Per patient, the largest CD8+ clone was found to exceed 20% of CD8+ cells in about an eighth of the roughly 65 cases.

This TCR came from a man aged 70-80 years in good health. The sequenced sample consisted of CD8+ T cells sorted from blood. The chain recombines TRBV28 with TRBJ2-5; 8 bases fit TRBD2. The CDR3 loop reads CASTLGSGSGKYQETQYF. CDR3 coding DNA: TGTGCCAGCACTTTGGGAAGCGGGAGCGGGAAGTACCAAGAGACCCAGTACTTC.